These 2 T cell receptor beta chains were all obtained from the same sample, sequenced in a study of blood T cell repertoires in COVID-19. TCRdb's table, derived via immunoSEQ multiplex PCR, lists solely in-frame clones and lacks some. The data contain some 150,000 clones, around 91% of them singletons. Material: peripheral blood. These receptors were collected from a woman between 40 and 50 years old with acute or convalescent COVID-19.

The chain couples TRBV7-9 to TRBJ2-3; the D gene is possibly TRBD1 (6 bases). The germline V gene has CDR1 SEHNR and CDR2 FQNEAQ (reference sequence). V was shortened by 1 base and J by 5 bases, with 10 bases between the two germline ends. The CDR3 runs to 14 residues. Written as DNA, the CDR3 is TGTGCCAGCAGCTTAGGGCAGGGGAGAGATACGCAGTATTTT. It codes for CASSLGQGRDTQYF.

This clone appeared a single time. The chain has TRBV2 and TRBJ2-1, with D unresolved. The CDR3 has 15 residues. V dropped 1 base and J dropped 2 bases, with 9 bases sitting between them. Germline V gene data show CDR1 as SNHLY and CDR2 as FYNNEI. The CDR3 sequence: CASSEGAAAYNEQFF. In DNA form, the CDR3 reads TGTGCCAGCAGTGAAGGGGCCGCAGCCTACAATGAGCAGTTCTTC.